The source of this T cell receptor beta chain is a study of identical twins. This clonotype has more than one count but fewer than ten. The target antigen is unknown. With V trimmed by 2 bases and J by 2 bases, 5 bases remained unmatched. The CDR3 has 16 amino acids. Germline assignment: CDR1 LGHNA and CDR2 YNFKEQ. Overall study results and limits: The same donors were not followed; conclusions instead depended on cross-sectional statistical analysis.

cDNA carried unique molecular identifiers, and a universal primer site was added by template switching. TCRdb re-derived calls from the 5' RACE reads in MiXCR, one entry per CDR3 protein. The sample contains under 1 million distinct CDR3 sequences, 9% to 15% of which appear only once. These data were also filed under a second study, of yellow fever vaccine responses in identical twins.

The chain has TRBV4-2 and TRBJ2-3; 9 bases match TRBD1. The clonotype originates from a woman in her late teens or twenties in good health. The sample consisted of PBMCs. The CDR3, as DNA: TGTGCCAGCAGCCAAAGGGACAGGGTAACCACAGATACGCAGTATTTT. Its protein is CASSQRDRVTTDTQYF.